One and the same sample provided the 17 T cell receptor beta chains below, sequenced in a study of synovial regulatory T cells in juvenile arthritis. General study results and limits: Inflammation-associated Treg cells in blood had less TCR diversity than the remaining blood Treg cells.

Measured with immunoSEQ multiplex PCR; TCRdb has only the in-frame clones, and not every one. The sample yields roughly 9,200 clones, of which the top ten take up less than 2%. These receptors lack a known antigen. Material: Treg cells from blood. Subset noted: HLA-DR+ inflammation-associated blood Treg cells. The receptors were gathered from a donor aged 2-35 years with juvenile idiopathic arthritis.

The rearrangement links TRBV4-1 to TRBJ1-1. This CDR3 is 16 amino acids long. No DNA was logged. Germline V gene lookup returns CDR1 MGHRA and CDR2 YSYEKL. The chain's CDR3 is CASSIRLAKMNTEAFF.

The chain has TRBV30 and TRBJ1-3. Germline V lookup: CDR1 GTSNPN, CDR2 SVGIG (reference sequence). This CDR3 comprises 15 residues. Only the protein is on record. This CDR3 reads CAWSAHTLSGNTIYF.

The V gene is TRBV7-2, the J gene TRBJ2-7; the D gene TCRdb calls, TRBD1, cannot be checked with no DNA. The CDR3 extends over 14 amino acids. The coding DNA is unavailable. CDR1 and CDR2 (germline): SGHTA, FQGNSA. CDR3 protein: CASSLQQGTYEQYF.

The chain couples TRBV5-1 to TRBJ2-4; the TCRdb D gene call, TRBD2, has no DNA to confirm it. CDR3 length: 17 amino acids. No DNA sequence is on record. Germline assignment: CDR1 SGHRS and CDR2 YFSETQ. The chain's CDR3 is CASSPGLAGDAKNIQYF.

The J gene is TRBJ2-7, the V gene TRBV6-1; TCRdb's assignment of TRBD2 cannot be checked, as there is no DNA. The CDR3 length is 14 residues. A DNA sequence was not provided. In germline, CDR1 is MNHNS, CDR2 SASEGT. The CDR3 reads CASSEDGYSYEQYF.

The V gene is TRBV4-1, the J gene TRBJ2-7; TCRdb picks TRBD2, but there is no DNA to check that call. Germline V gene data show CDR1 as MGHRA and CDR2 as YSYEKL. The CDR3 sequence is 16 residues long. No nucleotide data were recorded. This CDR3 reads CASSPDRGGVSYEQYF.

This chain connects TRBV6-5 to TRBJ1-1. CDR1 is MNHEY and CDR2 is SVGAGI in the germline V gene. The CDR3 is made up of 12 amino acids. The DNA sequence is not available. The CDR3 spells CASSLRGTEAFF.

This rearrangement joins TRBV4-1 to TRBJ2-2. The CDR3 spans 14 residues. This entry has no DNA. Per the germline V gene, CDR1 is MGHRA and CDR2 is YSYEKL. The CDR3 spells CASSQAQRTGELFF.

The genes are TRBV7-9 and TRBJ2-7; the TCRdb D gene call, TRBD1, has no DNA to confirm it. The CDR3 sequence is 15 residues long. DNA is not on record. Germline V gene data show CDR1 as SEHNR and CDR2 as FQNEAQ (reference sequence). CDR3 amino acids: CASSLVGTGAGEQYF.

The chain links TRBV6-6 to TRBJ1-4; with no DNA, the TCRdb D assignment of TRBD1 cannot be verified. The CDR3 is made up of 14 amino acids. The DNA sequence is not available. Germline CDR1 MNHNY, CDR2 SVGAGI (reference sequence). CDR3 sequence: CASRGTGPNEKLFF.

This chain links TRBV18 with TRBJ2-1; TCRdb calls TRBD2, which cannot be checked without DNA. Germline values: CDR1 KGHSH, CDR2 LQKENI. The CDR3 has 16 residues. The DNA is not on file. This chain's CDR3 is CASSPGAGGSYNEQFF.

The chain joins TRBV30 to TRBJ1-1; TCRdb's D gene call, TRBD1, goes unchecked for lack of DNA. This CDR3 has 11 residues. No nucleotide data were recorded. CDR1 is GTSNPN, CDR2 SVGIG, per germline (reference sequence). The CDR3 sequence is CAWTADRVAFF.

The V call is TRBV6-6, the J call TRBJ1-2. Germline loops: CDR1 MNHNY, CDR2 SVGAGI (reference sequence). The CDR3 has 13 amino acids. The entry carries no DNA sequence. CDR3 loop: CASSRDSNYGYTF.

The rearrangement joins TRBV5-1 to TRBJ2-7; without DNA, the TCRdb call of TRBD1 cannot be checked. The CDR3 totals 19 residues. The record lacks a DNA sequence. The germline V gene has CDR1 SGHRS and CDR2 YFSETQ. CDR3 residues: CASSSWGGGTGSESYEQYF.

J is TRBJ2-1 and V is TRBV6-5; absent DNA, TCRdb's TRBD2 call cannot be checked. CDR1 and CDR2 from the germline V gene are MNHEY and SVGAGI. There are 16 residues in the CDR3. No DNA sequence was recorded. The CDR3 spells CASSYPSGRTHNEQFF.

This CDR3 is CSVLPTGASNQPQHF. The rearrangement links TRBV29-1 to TRBJ1-5. The CDR3 totals 15 residues. No DNA is recorded. Germline assignment: CDR1 SQVTM and CDR2 ANQGSEA.

This clone is medium-sized by frequency. The V gene is TRBV5-1, the J gene TRBJ1-1; TCRdb picks TRBD1, but there is no DNA to check that call. This CDR3 region has 13 residues. No nucleotide data were recorded. The germline V gene encodes CDR1 SGHRS and CDR2 YFSETQ. The CDR3 here is CASSHGQGTEAFF.